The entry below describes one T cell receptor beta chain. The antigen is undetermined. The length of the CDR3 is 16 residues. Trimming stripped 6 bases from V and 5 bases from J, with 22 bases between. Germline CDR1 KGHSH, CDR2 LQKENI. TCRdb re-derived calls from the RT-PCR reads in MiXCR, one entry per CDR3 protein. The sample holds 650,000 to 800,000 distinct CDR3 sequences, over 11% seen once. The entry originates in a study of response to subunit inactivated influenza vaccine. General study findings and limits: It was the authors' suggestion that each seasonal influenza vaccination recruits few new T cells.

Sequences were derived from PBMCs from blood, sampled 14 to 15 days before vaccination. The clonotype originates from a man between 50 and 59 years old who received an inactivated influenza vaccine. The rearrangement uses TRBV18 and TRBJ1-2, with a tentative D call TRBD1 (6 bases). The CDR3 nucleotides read TGTGCCAGCTCGGAGGACAGTCCAGTCGTAGCGTATGGCTACACCTTC. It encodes CASSEDSPVVAYGYTF.